Presented here are 28 T cell receptor beta chains from one specimen sequenced in a study of early T cells in non-severe SARS-CoV-2 infection. TCRdb itself ran the 5' RACE reads through MiXCR, one entry per CDR3 protein. The sample consists of 65,000 to 95,000 distinct CDR3 sequences, over 4% of them appearing once. The material sequenced was whole blood, taken at baseline. These receptors originate from an adult who was a healthcare worker with PCR-confirmed SARS-CoV-2 infection or an uninfected control (not recorded which).

There are many counts of this clonotype. The chain links TRBV27 to TRBJ2-7, with D tentatively TRBD1 or TRBD2 (5 bases each). V was pared by 5 bases and J by 1 base, with 15 bases between. CDR3 length: 15 amino acids. Germline V gives CDR1 MNHEY, CDR2 SMNVEV (reference sequence). The CDR3 loop reads CASSPGLGVSYEQYF. DNA of the CDR3: TGTGCCAGCAGTCCCGGCCTGGGGGTGTCCTACGAGCAGTACTTC.

This clonotype was observed a few times. The chain recombines TRBV20-1 with TRBJ2-2; TRBD2 aligns across 9 bases. The CDR3 runs 16 residues. Germline V gives CDR1 DFQATT, CDR2 SNEGSKA (reference sequence). Losses at the gene ends were 0 bases for V and 6 bases for J; bases not matched to a gene: 8. The CDR3 sequence is CSARDTGLARPGELFF. DNA of the CDR3: TGCAGTGCTAGAGATACGGGACTAGCTCGGCCCGGGGAGCTGTTTTTT.

At least ten counts were recorded for this clonotype. V gene TRBV19 combines with J gene TRBJ2-3, with a possible D match to TRBD1 (5 bases). The CDR3 consists of 15 residues. The germline gives CDR1 LNHDA, CDR2 SQIVND (reference sequence). The V end lost 3 bases, the J end lost 4 bases, and 14 bases lay between the germline ends. Here the CDR3 DNA reads TGTGCCAGTAGTATTGGGAAAAGGGGCCCAGATACGCAGTATTTT. This encodes CASSIGKRGPDTQYF.

Regarding this clonotype: One end of the junction varies from germline; a read error may be responsible. The CDR3 sequence is CVSSPTTGGGPETQYF. The CDR3 bases are TGTGTCAGCAGCCCGACGACAGGGGGCGGCCCAGAGACCCAGTACTTC. The genes are TRBV7-6 and TRBJ2-5; the match to TRBD1 covers 10 bases. Germline assignment: CDR1 SGHVS and CDR2 FNYEAQ. The CDR3 extends over 16 amino acids.

The J gene is TRBJ1-4, the V gene TRBV9; D is perhaps TRBD1 (6 bases). The CDR3 extends over 12 amino acids. Between the trimmed V and J ends, which lost 5 bases and 9 bases, there was a span of 11 bases. Germline CDR1 is SGDLS and CDR2 is YYNGEE. CDR3 in amino acids: CASSNRDKKLFF. In DNA, the CDR3 is TGTGCCAGCAGTAACAGGGATAAAAAACTGTTTTTT.

The chain combines TRBV2 with TRBJ2-3, with 7 bases identical to TRBD2. CDR3 length: 16 residues. Germline CDR1 SNHLY, CDR2 FYNNEI. The V gene end was trimmed by 4 bases and the J gene end by 2 bases; junction bases not matched to a gene: 9. CDR3 residues: CASSARGEGLTDTQYF. In DNA, the CDR3 is TGTGCCAGCAGTGCCCGGGGGGAGGGCCTCACAGATACGCAGTATTTT.

This clonotype showed up many times. The chain is built from TRBV6-5 and TRBJ2-2; D unresolved. CDR3 length: 15 residues. Germline values: CDR1 MNHEY, CDR2 SVGAGI. The V and J ends lost 0 bases and 4 bases respectively, with 9 bases between them. CDR3 sequence reads: CASSYSRVSTGELFF. Here the CDR3 DNA reads TGTGCCAGCAGTTACTCGAGAGTGTCCACCGGGGAGCTGTTTTTT.

The sample holds many counts of this clonotype. The gene calls are TRBV30 and TRBJ1-1, with 8 bases fitting TRBD1. With 2 bases clipped from V and 11 bases from J, the junction kept 19 bases outside the gene matches. This CDR3 has 16 residues. The germline CDR1 and CDR2 sequences are GTSNPN and SVGIG (reference sequence). In nucleotides, the CDR3 is TGTGCCTGGAGTCAACTTGGACAGGGAAGGGGCTCAGTGGCTTTCTTT. Protein sequence: CAWSQLGQGRGSVAFF.

CDR3 amino acids: CASSDREGTGELFF. As DNA, the CDR3 is TGTGCCAGCAGCGACAGGGAGGGGACCGGGGAGCTGTTTTTT. The chain has TRBV7-9 and TRBJ2-2; D could derive from TRBD1 or TRBD2 (7 bases each). Germline assignment: CDR1 SEHNR and CDR2 FQNEAQ (reference sequence). This CDR3 region has 14 residues. Trimming pared 5 bases from V and 5 bases from J, leaving 12 bases between.

This chain connects TRBV7-8 to TRBJ2-1, with D hard to call. There are 18 residues in the CDR3. Germline lookup yields CDR1 SGHVS and CDR2 FQNEAQ. V lost 2 bases, J lost 1 base, and 18 bases lay in between. The CDR3 nucleotides read TGTGCCAGCAGCTTAAGAAGGTACTGGGTGGTGTCCTACAATGAGCAGTTCTTC. Encoded protein: CASSLRRYWVVSYNEQFF.

This clonotype was detected ten times or more. V and J are TRBV12-3 or TRBV12-4 and TRBJ1-2; D unclear. There are 13 residues in the CDR3. The V end lost 3 bases, the J end lost 4 bases, and 9 bases lay between the germline ends. The DNA for the CDR3 is TGTGCCAGCAGTTTGGAGCGGATCTATGGCTACACCTTC. Its protein product is CASSLERIYGYTF.

The chain is built from TRBV6-6 and TRBJ1-4, with D perhaps matching TRBD1 (5 bases). Trimming removed 8 bases at V and 5 bases at J, with 18 bases between. The CDR3 has 15 amino acids. The germline V gene has CDR1 MNHNY and CDR2 SVGAGI (reference sequence). The CDR3 nucleotides are TGTGCCAGCCGAAGTGGGGAGACAGAGAATGAAAAACTGTTTTTT. It specifies CASRSGETENEKLFF.

This clonotype was recorded many times. The CDR3: CSARSPTLSGRASHEQFF. The CDR3 DNA follows: TGCAGTGCTAGATCCCCAACTCTTAGCGGGAGGGCCTCTCATGAGCAGTTCTTC. The genes are TRBV20-1 and TRBJ2-1; TRBD2 agrees at 11 bases. The CDR3 extends over 18 amino acids. The ends lost 2 bases at V and 8 bases at J; junction bases unmatched: 17. Germline-derived CDR1 and CDR2 are DFQATT and SNEGSKA (reference sequence).

The table lists this clonotype with a few counts. The V and J genes are TRBV30 and TRBJ2-4; D is perhaps TRBD1 or TRBD2 (5 bases each). Trimming left V 0 bases short and J 3 bases short, with 9 bases between. The germline V gene has CDR1 GTSNPN and CDR2 SVGIG (reference sequence). This CDR3 is built from 14 residues. Here the CDR3 reads CAWSVLGVKNIQYF. CDR3 bases: TGTGCCTGGAGTGTTTTGGGGGTCAAAAACATTCAGTACTTC. Variable domain in full (rest from reference TRBV30 and TRBJ2-4): SQTIHQWPATLVQPVGSPLSLECTVEGTSNPNLYWYRQAAGRGLQLLFYSVGIGQISSEVPQNLSASRPQDRQFILSSKKLLLSDSGFYLCAWSVLGVKNIQYFGAGTRLSVL.

This clonotype appeared many times. The chain has TRBV12-5 and TRBJ1-5; no definite D call. Trimming cost V 7 bases and J 3 bases, with 22 bases left between them. The CDR3 is 17 amino acids. Germline V gene sequence: CDR1 LGHNT, CDR2 FRNRAP. The CDR3 reads CASASHYVGFYNQPQHF. CDR3 in DNA: TGTGCTAGTGCCTCCCACTACGTGGGGTTCTACAATCAGCCCCAGCATTTT.

A few counts support this clonotype. The rearrangement uses TRBV5-1 and TRBJ2-1, with a tentative D call TRBD1 (7 bases). The CDR3 runs to 15 residues. Trimming pared 2 bases from V and 9 bases from J, leaving 18 bases between. Looked up from germline, CDR1 is SGHRS and CDR2 is YFSETQ. This CDR3 reads CASSFLGHQGGEQFF. In DNA form, the CDR3 reads TGCGCCAGCAGCTTCTTGGGCCACCAGGGGGGTGAGCAGTTCTTC.

This clonotype appeared many times. The V and J genes are TRBV11-2 and TRBJ2-7; 10 nucleotides agree with TRBD1. V was clipped by 4 bases and J by 2 bases; unmatched bases: 14. The CDR3 length is 18 residues. Per germline, CDR1 SGHAT and CDR2 FQNNGV. The CDR3 sequence is CASSSINRGQGITYEQYF. The CDR3 DNA sequence: TGTGCCAGCAGCTCAATAAACCGGGGACAGGGGATAACCTACGAGCAGTACTTC.

This clonotype has ten or more counts. The chain is built from TRBV6-5 and TRBJ2-1; possibly TRBD1 for D (5 bases). CDR1 and CDR2 from the germline V gene are MNHEY and SVGAGI. V was cut by 3 bases and J by 0 bases, with 9 bases left in between. The CDR3 runs to 15 residues. The CDR3 loop is CASSYGASSYNEQFF. The CDR3 nucleotides read TGTGCCAGCAGTTATGGGGCCAGCTCCTACAATGAGCAGTTCTTC.

This clonotype was observed at least ten times. This sequence joins TRBV18 and TRBJ1-2; 7 positions match TRBD1. This CDR3 comprises 14 residues. Germline loops: CDR1 KGHSH, CDR2 LQKENI. The J segment lost 6 bases and the V segment lost 0 bases, leaving 4 bases of the junction unmatched. This CDR3 is CASSPPGQINGYTF. The CDR3 DNA sequence: TGTGCCAGCTCACCACCGGGACAGATTAATGGCTACACCTTC.

In this sample, this clonotype turned up many times. This chain uses TRBV4-2 with TRBJ1-4; D is ambiguous. The V gene lost 0 bases and the J gene lost 8 bases, with 4 bases spanning the gap. The CDR3 totals 12 residues. Germline loops: CDR1 LGHNA, CDR2 YNFKEQ. The CDR3 DNA reads TGTGCCAGCAGCCAAGAGTCAGAAAAACTGTTTTTT. Amino acid sequence: CASSQESEKLFF.

In its sample, this clonotype was seen many times. This rearrangement joins TRBV20-1 to TRBJ2-1, with 10 bases matching TRBD2. CDR3 length: 15 amino acids. Germline V gene lookup returns CDR1 DFQATT and CDR2 SNEGSKA (reference sequence). V lost 0 bases, J lost 6 bases, and 5 bases stayed unmatched. CDR3 protein: CSARETGLAVNEQFF. DNA of the CDR3: TGCAGTGCTAGAGAGACCGGACTAGCGGTCAATGAGCAGTTCTTC.

This clonotype came up many times. The chain joins TRBV7-9 to TRBJ1-1; no clear D gene. V shed 3 bases and J shed 0 bases, with 8 bases lying between them. This CDR3 contains 14 residues. Per the germline V gene, CDR1 is SEHNR and CDR2 is FQNEAQ (reference sequence). CDR3 DNA sequence: TGTGCCAGCAGCTTGCAAAGTATGAACACTGAAGCTTTCTTT. Translation: CASSLQSMNTEAFF.

This clonotype was counted only a few times. The genes are TRBV12-3 or TRBV12-4 and TRBJ2-7, with D perhaps matching TRBD2 (5 bases). Deletions cut 6 bases from V and 4 bases from J, with 31 bases between. The CDR3 is 19 amino acids. The CDR3 DNA sequence: TGTGCCAGCAGCCATGGCGGCGGGTGGTTTAGTCTCTCGGGGTACGAGCAGTACTTC. It is translated as CASSHGGGWFSLSGYEQYF.

This clonotype has at least ten counts. The chain uses TRBV15 and TRBJ1-5, with D tentatively TRBD1 (5 bases). Trimming took off 3 bases at V and 7 bases at J, with 13 bases between the two ends. The CDR3 has 14 residues. CDR1 is LNHNV, CDR2 YYDKDF, per germline (reference sequence). This CDR3 reads CATSREAGNQPQHF. CDR3 bases: TGTGCCACCAGCAGGGAGGCAGGGAACCAGCCCCAGCATTTT.

Points on this clonotype: One end of the junction is discordant with germline, which a read error may explain. The chain joins TRBV7-2 to TRBJ1-4; the D is unclear. The CDR3 loop spans 13 amino acids. Germline V gene data show CDR1 as SGHTA and CDR2 as FQGNSA. The CDR3, as DNA: TGTGCCAGCAGCTCCCCATCAAGGGAAAAACTTTTTTTT. This gives the protein CASSSPSREKLFF.

This clonotype has just a few counts. This chain uses TRBV5-1 with TRBJ2-7, with D unclear. Trimming removed 1 base from V and 1 base from J, with 9 bases in between. Germline V lookup: CDR1 SGHRS, CDR2 YFSETQ. The CDR3 runs to 14 residues. In DNA, the CDR3 is TGCGCCAGCAGCTTGAACAGTATATCCTACGAGCAGTACTTC. It translates to CASSLNSISYEQYF. Full variable domain (rest looked up from reference TRBV5-1 and TRBJ2-7): KAGVTQTPRYLIKTRGQQVTLSCSPISGHRSVSWYQQTPGQGLQFLFEYFSETQRNKGNFPGRFSGRQFSNSRSEMNVSTLELGDSALYLCASSLNSISYEQYFGPGTRLTVT.

The V call is TRBV10-3, the J call TRBJ2-3; 9 bases line up with TRBD2. Germline values: CDR1 ENHRY, CDR2 SYGVKD. The V gene end was trimmed by 0 bases and the J gene end by 3 bases; junction bases not matched to a gene: 1. CDR3 length: 15 residues. The chain's CDR3 is CAISESTSGTDTQYF. Written as DNA, the CDR3 is TGTGCCATCAGTGAGTCTACTAGCGGGACAGATACGCAGTATTTT.

This clonotype has only a few counts. The chain joins TRBV12-5 to TRBJ1-1, with D unclear. Trimming pared 6 bases from V and 8 bases from J, leaving 10 bases between. Germline CDR1 LGHNT, CDR2 FRNRAP. This CDR3 is built from 11 residues. CDR3 DNA: TGTGCTAGTGGGTACGGGTCCGAAGCTTTCTTT. Translating gives CASGYGSEAFF.